This is a list of T cell receptor beta chains from one sample in a study of blood T cell repertoires in COVID-19. Sequencing was performed with immunoSEQ multiplex PCR; in TCRdb, only in-frame clones are kept and a portion is missing. The table lists around 160,000 clones, around four fifths of them singletons. The specimen was peripheral blood. These receptors all stem from a woman in her forties with active or convalescent COVID-19. Both conserved end residues are part of each CDR3. A D gene is named only where the DNA matches it firmly. The size field is filled for only some rows; it gives once, few, many or a size class.

clone_size | d_call | j_call | v_call | cdr3_nt | cdr3_aa
- | TRBD1 | TRBJ1-2 | TRBV4-1 | TGCGCCAGCAGCCAAGGTGGGGACAGACCATATGGCTACACCTTC | CASSQGGDRPYGYTF
- | TRBD1 | TRBJ1-2 | TRBV6-5 | TGTGCCAGCAGCCGCGAGGGGGCATACTATGGCTACACCTTC | CASSREGAYYGYTF
- | TRBD2 | TRBJ2-3 | TRBV5-4 | TGTGCCAGCAGCTTTAAGACTAGCGCGACTTCAGATACGCAGTATTTT | CASSFKTSATSDTQYF
- | - | TRBJ1-1 | TRBV7-9 | TGTGCCAGCAGCCCTAAACAGGGTACGACTGAAGCTTTCTTT | CASSPKQGTTEAFF
- | - | TRBJ1-1 | TRBV7-9 | TGTGCCAGCAGCTTAGGACATCCGAACACTGAAGCTTTCTTT | CASSLGHPNTEAFF
- | - | TRBJ1-2 | TRBV27 | TGTGCCAGCAGTTGGTTGCTAGGTTATGGCTACACCTTC | CASSWLLGYGYTF
- | TRBD2 | TRBJ2-1 | TRBV6-2/TRBV6-3 | TGTGCCAGCAGTGACTTAGCGGGCCGATACAATGAGCAGTTCTTC | CASSDLAGRYNEQFF
- | TRBD2 | TRBJ2-1 | TRBV4-3 | TGCGCCAGCAGCTCCTCTAGCGGCCAGGAGCAGTTCTTC | CASSSSSGQEQFF
- | - | TRBJ1-1 | TRBV6-2/TRBV6-3 | TGTGCCAGCAGTTTTTCAGGGGCCACTGAAGCTTTCTTT | CASSFSGATEAFF
- | - | TRBJ2-2 | TRBV7-9 | TGTGCCAGCAGTCGACGGGCGAACACCGGGGAGCTGTTTTTT | CASSRRANTGELFF
- | TRBD1 | TRBJ1-2 | TRBV28 | TGTGCCAGCAGGGACAGGGGGAGGGATCACTATGGCTACACCTTC | CASRDRGRDHYGYTF
- | TRBD2 | TRBJ2-1 | TRBV27 | TGTGCCAGCAGTCCGGGGGGGCGGGAGGACAACAATGAGCAGTTCTTC | CASSPGGREDNNEQFF
- | - | TRBJ1-1 | TRBV29-1 | TGCAGCGTTGAAGGGGCAGGGGCAGCTTTCTTT | CSVEGAGAAFF
few | - | TRBJ1-2 | TRBV19 | TGTGCCAGCAGTACTGACCGCACAGGGAACTATGGCTACACCTTC | CASSTDRTGNYGYTF
- | - | TRBJ2-3 | TRBV4-3 | TGCGCCAGCAGCCAAGATCTTCAGAGCACAGATACGCAGTATTTT | CASSQDLQSTDTQYF
- | TRBD2 | TRBJ2-5 | TRBV28 | TGTGCCAGTCGGACTAGCGGGAGAACATGGGAGACCCAGTACTTC | CASRTSGRTWETQYF
once | - | TRBJ2-2 | TRBV2 | TGTGCCAGCAGTGTGAGGTGGGTGGAGTCGAGCACCGGGGAGCTGTTTTTT | CASSVRWVESSTGELFF
once | - | TRBJ1-3 | TRBV6-6 | TGTGCCAGCCGTGCAGGGTTTGGAAACACCATATATTTT | CASRAGFGNTIYF
- | TRBD1 | TRBJ1-6 | TRBV6-1 | TGTGCCAGCAGTGAACGAGGACAGGGCCTACCCCTCCACTTT | CASSERGQGLPLHF
- | - | TRBJ1-2 | TRBV2 | TGTGCCAGCACGGGGGCTAACTATGGCTACACCTTC | CASTGANYGYTF
- | - | TRBJ2-7 | TRBV10-3 | TGTGCCATCAGTGAGGGAGTGGGGGGCTACGAGCAGTACTTC | CAISEGVGGYEQYF
- | - | TRBJ1-1 | TRBV18 | TGTGCCAGCTCGCCCCAGGGACTTGCGGACACTGAAGCTTTCTTT | CASSPQGLADTEAFF
- | TRBD1 | TRBJ2-7 | TRBV30 | TGTGCCTGGAGTGTTCCCGGGACAGGGGTCTACGAGCAGTACTTC | CAWSVPGTGVYEQYF
- | TRBD1 | TRBJ2-7 | TRBV28 | TGTGCCAGCAGTTTAGGGCAGGGGGCCTACGAGCAGTACTTC | CASSLGQGAYEQYF
- | - | TRBJ1-5 | TRBV27 | TGTGCCAGCAGCCCAGGACACACTTCCAATCAGCCCCAGCATTTT | CASSPGHTSNQPQHF
many | - | TRBJ2-7 | TRBV5-6 | TGTGCCAGCAGCGCGGGCCAAGGAAAGGACGAGCAGTACTTC | CASSAGQGKDEQYF
- | - | TRBJ2-1 | TRBV24-1 | TGTGCCACCAGTGATTCCCTGGGGGGTTTAAAGCAGTTCTTC | CATSDSLGGLKQFF
- | TRBD2 | TRBJ2-5 | TRBV2 | TGTGCCACACAAGCGGGGGAACAAGAGACCCAGTACTTC | CATQAGEQETQYF
- | TRBD1 | TRBJ1-1 | TRBV28 | TGTGCCATTTTACGGGACAGTGGGACTGAAGCTTTCTTT | CAILRDSGTEAFF